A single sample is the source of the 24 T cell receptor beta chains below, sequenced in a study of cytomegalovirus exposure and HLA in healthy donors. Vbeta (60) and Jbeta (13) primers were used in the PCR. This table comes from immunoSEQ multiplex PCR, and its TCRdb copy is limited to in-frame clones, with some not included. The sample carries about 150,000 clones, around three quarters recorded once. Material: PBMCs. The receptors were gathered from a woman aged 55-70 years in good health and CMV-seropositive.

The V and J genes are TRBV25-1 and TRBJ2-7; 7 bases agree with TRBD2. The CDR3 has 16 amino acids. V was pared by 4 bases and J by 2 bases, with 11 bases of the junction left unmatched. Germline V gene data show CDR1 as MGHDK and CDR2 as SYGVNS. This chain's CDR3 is CASSVWAGAAAYEQYF. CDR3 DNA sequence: TGTGCCAGCAGTGTGTGGGCGGGAGCGGCGGCCTACGAGCAGTACTTC.

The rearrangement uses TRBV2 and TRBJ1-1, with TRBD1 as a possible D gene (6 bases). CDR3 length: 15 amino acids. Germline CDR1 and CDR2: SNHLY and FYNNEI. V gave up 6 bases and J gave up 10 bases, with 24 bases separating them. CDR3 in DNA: TGTGCCAGCAGACCGCAAAACACACAGGGATCGGGAGCTTTCTTT. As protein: CASRPQNTQGSGAFF.

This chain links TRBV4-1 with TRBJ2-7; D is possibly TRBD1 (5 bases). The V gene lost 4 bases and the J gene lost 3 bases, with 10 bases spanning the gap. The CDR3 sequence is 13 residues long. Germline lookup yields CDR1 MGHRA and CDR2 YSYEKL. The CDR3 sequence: CASSRPGHYEQYF. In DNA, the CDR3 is TGCGCCAGCAGCCGCCCAGGGCACTACGAGCAGTACTTC.

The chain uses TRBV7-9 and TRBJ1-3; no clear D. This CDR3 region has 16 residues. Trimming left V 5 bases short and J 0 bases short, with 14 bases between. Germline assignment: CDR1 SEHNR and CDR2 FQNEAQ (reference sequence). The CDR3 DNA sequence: TGTGCCAGCAGCGACTCCTATCGGGACTCTGGAAACACCATATATTTT. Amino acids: CASSDSYRDSGNTIYF.

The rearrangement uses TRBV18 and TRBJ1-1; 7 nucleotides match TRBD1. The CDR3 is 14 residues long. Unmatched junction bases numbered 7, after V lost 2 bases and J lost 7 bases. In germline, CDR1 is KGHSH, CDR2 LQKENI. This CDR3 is CASSPGGRGNEAFF. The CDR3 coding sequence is TGTGCCAGCTCACCAGGAGGCAGGGGGAATGAAGCTTTCTTT.

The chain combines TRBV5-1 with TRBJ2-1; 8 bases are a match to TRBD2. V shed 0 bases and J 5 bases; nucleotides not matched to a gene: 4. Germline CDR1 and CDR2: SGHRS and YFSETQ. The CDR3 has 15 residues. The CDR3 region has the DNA TGCGCCAGCAGCTTGGAGGCGGGGGGTCACAATGAGCAGTTCTTC. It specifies CASSLEAGGHNEQFF.

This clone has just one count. As DNA, the CDR3 is TGTGCCAGCAGCTTGGACCTACTAGCGCAGGGGACCGGGGAGCTGTTTTTT. It codes for CASSLDLLAQGTGELFF. J is TRBJ2-2 and V is TRBV5-4; weak D call: TRBD2 (7 bases). Trimming stripped 0 bases from V and 5 bases from J, with 17 bases between. Per germline, CDR1 SGHNT and CDR2 YYREEE (reference sequence). The CDR3 covers 17 residues.

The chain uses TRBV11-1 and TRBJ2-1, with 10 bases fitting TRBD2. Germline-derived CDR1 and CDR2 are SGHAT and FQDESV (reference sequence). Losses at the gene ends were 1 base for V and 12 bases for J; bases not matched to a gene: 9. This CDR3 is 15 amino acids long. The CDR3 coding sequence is TGTGCCAGCAGCTTAGGAGCGGGAGGGAGGTATGTGCAGTTCTTC. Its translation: CASSLGAGGRYVQFF.

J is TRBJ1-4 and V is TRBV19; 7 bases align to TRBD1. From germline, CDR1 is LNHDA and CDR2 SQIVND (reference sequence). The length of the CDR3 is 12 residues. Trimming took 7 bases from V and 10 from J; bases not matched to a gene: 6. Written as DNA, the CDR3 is TGTGCCAGTAACCCCCAGGGGGGAAAACTGTTTTTT. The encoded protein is CASNPQGGKLFF.

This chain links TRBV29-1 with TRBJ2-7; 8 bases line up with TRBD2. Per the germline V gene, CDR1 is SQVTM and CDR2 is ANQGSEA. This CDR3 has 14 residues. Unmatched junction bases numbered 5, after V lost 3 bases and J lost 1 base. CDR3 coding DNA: TGCAGCGTTGAGACTAGCGATTCGTCCTACGAGCAGTACTTC. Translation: CSVETSDSSYEQYF.

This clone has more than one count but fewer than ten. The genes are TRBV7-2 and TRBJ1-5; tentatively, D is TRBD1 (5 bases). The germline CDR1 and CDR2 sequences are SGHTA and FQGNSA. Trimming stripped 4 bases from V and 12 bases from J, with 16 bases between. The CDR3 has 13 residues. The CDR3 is CASSSRVQANQHF. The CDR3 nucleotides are TGTGCCAGCAGCTCTAGAGTACAGGCCAACCAGCATTTT.

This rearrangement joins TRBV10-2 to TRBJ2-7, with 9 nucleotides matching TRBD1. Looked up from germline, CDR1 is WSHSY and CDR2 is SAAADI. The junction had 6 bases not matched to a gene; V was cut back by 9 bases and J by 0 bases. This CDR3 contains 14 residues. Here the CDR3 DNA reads TGCGCCAGTACGCCGGGACAGGGCTCCTACGAGCAGTACTTC. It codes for CASTPGQGSYEQYF.

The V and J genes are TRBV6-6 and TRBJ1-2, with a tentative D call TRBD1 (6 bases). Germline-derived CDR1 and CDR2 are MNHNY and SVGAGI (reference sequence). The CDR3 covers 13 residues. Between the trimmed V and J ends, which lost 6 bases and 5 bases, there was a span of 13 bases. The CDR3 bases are TGTGCCAGCAGCCTTGACAGGAGGTATGGCTACACCTTC. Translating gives CASSLDRRYGYTF.

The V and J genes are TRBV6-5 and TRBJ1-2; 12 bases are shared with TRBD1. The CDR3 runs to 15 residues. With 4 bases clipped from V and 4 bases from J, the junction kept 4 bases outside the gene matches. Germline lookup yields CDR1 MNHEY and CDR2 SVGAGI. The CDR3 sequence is CASSWDRGRSYGYTF. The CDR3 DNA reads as TGTGCCAGCAGTTGGGACAGGGGGCGTAGCTATGGCTACACCTTC.

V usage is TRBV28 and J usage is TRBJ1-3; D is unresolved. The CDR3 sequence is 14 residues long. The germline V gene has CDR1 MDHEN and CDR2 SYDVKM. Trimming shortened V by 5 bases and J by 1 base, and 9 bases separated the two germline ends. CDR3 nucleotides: TGTGCCAGCAGTAGCTGGGCATCTGGAAACACCATATATTTT. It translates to CASSSWASGNTIYF. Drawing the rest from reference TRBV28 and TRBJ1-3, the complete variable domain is DVKVTQSSRYLVKRTGEKVFLECVQDMDHENMFWYRQDPGLGLRLIYFSYDVKMKEKGDIPEGYSVSREKKERFSLILESASTNQTSMYLCASSSWASGNTIYFGEGSWLTVV.

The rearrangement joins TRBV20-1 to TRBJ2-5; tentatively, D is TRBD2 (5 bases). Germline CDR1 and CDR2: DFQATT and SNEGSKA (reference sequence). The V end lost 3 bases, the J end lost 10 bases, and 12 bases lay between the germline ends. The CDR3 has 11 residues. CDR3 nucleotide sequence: TGCAGTGCTAGGAAAGAGGGCGTCCAGTACTTC. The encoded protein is CSARKEGVQYF.

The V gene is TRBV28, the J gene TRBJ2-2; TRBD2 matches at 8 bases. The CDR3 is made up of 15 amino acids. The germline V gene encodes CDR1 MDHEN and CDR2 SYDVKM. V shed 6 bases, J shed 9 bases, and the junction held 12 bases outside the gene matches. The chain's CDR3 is CASRGASGSLWELFF. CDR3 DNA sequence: TGTGCCAGCAGGGGGGCTAGCGGGTCGTTATGGGAGCTGTTTTTT. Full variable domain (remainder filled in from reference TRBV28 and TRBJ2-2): DVKVTQSSRYLVKRTGEKVFLECVQDMDHENMFWYRQDPGLGLRLIYFSYDVKMKEKGDIPEGYSVSREKKERFSLILESASTNQTSMYLCASRGASGSLWELFFGEGSRLTVL.

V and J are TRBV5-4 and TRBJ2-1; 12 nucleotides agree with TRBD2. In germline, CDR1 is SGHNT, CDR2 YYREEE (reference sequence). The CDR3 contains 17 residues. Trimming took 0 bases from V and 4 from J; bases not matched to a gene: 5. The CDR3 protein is CASSLARLAGGYNEQFF. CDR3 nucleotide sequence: TGTGCCAGCAGCTTGGCCCGGCTAGCGGGGGGGTACAATGAGCAGTTCTTC.

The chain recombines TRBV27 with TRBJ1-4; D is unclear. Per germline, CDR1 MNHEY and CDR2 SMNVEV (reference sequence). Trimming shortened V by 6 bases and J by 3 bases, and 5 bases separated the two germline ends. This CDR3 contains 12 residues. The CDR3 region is CASRASNEKLFF. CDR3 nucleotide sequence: TGTGCCAGCAGAGCCTCTAATGAAAAACTGTTTTTT.

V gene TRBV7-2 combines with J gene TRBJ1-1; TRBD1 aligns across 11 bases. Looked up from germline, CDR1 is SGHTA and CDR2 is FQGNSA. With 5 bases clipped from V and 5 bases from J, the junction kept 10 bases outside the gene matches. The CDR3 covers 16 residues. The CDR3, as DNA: TGTGCCAGCAGCCCCCGGACAGGGGGCGTCAGGACTGAAGCTTTCTTT. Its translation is CASSPRTGGVRTEAFF.

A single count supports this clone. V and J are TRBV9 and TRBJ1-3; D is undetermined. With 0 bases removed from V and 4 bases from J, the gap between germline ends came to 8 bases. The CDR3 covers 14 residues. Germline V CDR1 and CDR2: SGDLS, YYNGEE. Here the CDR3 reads CASSVEASGNTIYF. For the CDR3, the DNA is TGTGCCAGCAGCGTAGAAGCCTCCGGAAACACCATATATTTT.

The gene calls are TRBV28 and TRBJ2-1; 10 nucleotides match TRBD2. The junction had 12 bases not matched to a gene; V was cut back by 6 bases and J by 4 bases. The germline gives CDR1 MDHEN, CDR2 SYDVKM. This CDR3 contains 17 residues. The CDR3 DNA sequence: TGTGCCAGCAGCTCCCCCCGGGGAGCGGGAGGGTACAATGAGCAGTTCTTC. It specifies CASSSPRGAGGYNEQFF.

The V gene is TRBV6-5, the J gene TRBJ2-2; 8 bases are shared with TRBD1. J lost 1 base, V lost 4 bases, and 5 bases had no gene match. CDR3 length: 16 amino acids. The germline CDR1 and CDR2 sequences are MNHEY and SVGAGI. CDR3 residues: CASSLRDRGNTGELFF. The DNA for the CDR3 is TGTGCCAGCAGTTTACGAGACAGGGGGAACACCGGGGAGCTGTTTTTT.

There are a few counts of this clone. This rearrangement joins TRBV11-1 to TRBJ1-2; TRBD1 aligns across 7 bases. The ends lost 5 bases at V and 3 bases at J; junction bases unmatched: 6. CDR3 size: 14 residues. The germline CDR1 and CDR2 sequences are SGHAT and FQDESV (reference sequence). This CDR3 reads CASSPQTGDYGYTF. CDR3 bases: TGTGCCAGCAGCCCGCAAACAGGGGACTATGGCTACACCTTC.